This entry lists 23 T cell receptor beta chains sequenced from one sample in a study of blood T cell repertoires in COVID-19. Produced via immunoSEQ multiplex PCR; TCRdb's table is partial and in-frame only. The sample shows fewer than 200,000 clones, 80% to 90% of them seen only once. Sequencing was carried out using peripheral blood. Every receptor here comes from a man over 45 with active or convalescent COVID-19.

The chain has TRBV24-1 and TRBJ2-3, with 7 bases aligning to TRBD2. The germline CDR1 and CDR2 sequences are KGHDR and SFDVKD. There are 15 residues in the CDR3. Trimming at V came to 4 bases and at J to 6 bases, leaving 9 bases not matched to a gene. The CDR3 DNA follows: TGTGCCACCAGTGAGGAAGCGGGATTCGGGGATACGCAGTATTTT. Protein: CATSEEAGFGDTQYF.

The chain recombines TRBV6-5 with TRBJ2-2, with 7 bases matching TRBD2. V trimming: 0 bases; J trimming: 6 bases; junction bases outside the gene matches: 7. The CDR3 has 16 amino acids. Looked up from germline, CDR1 is MNHEY and CDR2 is SVGAGI. The CDR3 DNA is TGTGCCAGCAGTTACTCCGACGGGGGGTCGGCCGGGGAGCTGTTTTTT. Its protein product is CASSYSDGGSAGELFF.

The CDR3 nucleotides are TGTGCCAGCAGCTTAGTCCAGGGGGGCTCTGGAAACACCATATATTTT. It translates to CASSLVQGGSGNTIYF. V and J are TRBV7-6 and TRBJ1-3; TRBD1 matches at 7 bases. The trim removed 1 base at V and 0 bases at J, leaving 3 bases unmatched. CDR1 and CDR2 (germline): SGHVS, FNYEAQ. The CDR3 runs 16 residues.

DNA of the CDR3: TGTGCCAGCTCACAAGCCGGGACAAACAATGAGCAGTTCTTC. Amino acid sequence: CASSQAGTNNEQFF. The chain combines TRBV18 with TRBJ2-1; D possibly corresponds to TRBD1 (6 bases). The germline V gene encodes CDR1 KGHSH and CDR2 LQKENI. The CDR3 length is 14 residues. Trimming pared 4 bases from V and 5 bases from J, leaving 12 bases between.

This clone has just one count. The V and J genes are TRBV28 and TRBJ1-6; D may be TRBD1 (5 bases). Per the germline V gene, CDR1 is MDHEN and CDR2 is SYDVKM. V gave up 7 bases and J gave up 9 bases, with 22 bases separating them. CDR3 size: 16 residues. For the CDR3, the DNA is TGTGCCAGCACCCTAGGAGGAGCGGGGGATGGTTCACCCCTCCACTTT. Residues: CASTLGGAGDGSPLHF.

The chain is built from TRBV6-1 and TRBJ2-7; 8 nucleotides line up with TRBD1. V lost 1 base and J lost 2; bases outside the gene matches: 4. From germline, CDR1 is MNHNS and CDR2 SASEGT. CDR3 length: 15 amino acids. The DNA of the CDR3 is TGTGCCAGCAGTGAAGAGGCAGGGGGCGCCTACGAGCAGTACTTC. Protein: CASSEEAGGAYEQYF.

The rearrangement joins TRBV9 to TRBJ1-6; D is perhaps TRBD1 (6 bases). The CDR3 totals 15 residues. V lost 3 bases and J lost 9, with 16 bases in between. The V gene's germline CDR1 is SGDLS and CDR2 YYNGEE. DNA for the CDR3: TGTGCCAGCAGCGACCTCCGGGACACGGTTTCACCCCTCCACTTT. Translating gives CASSDLRDTVSPLHF.

The J gene is TRBJ2-4, the V gene TRBV19, with TRBD1 as a possible D gene (5 bases). The germline V gene encodes CDR1 LNHDA and CDR2 SQIVND (reference sequence). The CDR3 totals 13 residues. Trimming left V 5 bases short and J 7 bases short, with 12 bases between. The CDR3 DNA sequence: TGTGCCAGTAGTGTTTCGCGACAGAACATTCAGTACTTC. This codes for CASSVSRQNIQYF.

A few counts support this clone. The rearrangement joins TRBV4-1 to TRBJ1-3; D might be TRBD1 (6 bases). V was cut by 0 bases and J by 0 bases, with 15 bases left in between. CDR3 length: 18 amino acids. Germline V CDR1 and CDR2: MGHRA, YSYEKL. CDR3 residues: CASSQDPGGQYSGNTIYF. CDR3 bases: TGCGCCAGCAGCCAAGATCCAGGAGGACAGTACTCTGGAAACACCATATATTTT.

This chain links TRBV6-5 with TRBJ1-2; D uncertain. The CDR3 is 14 amino acids. CDR1 and CDR2 (germline): MNHEY, SVGAGI. Trimming shortened V by 5 bases and J by 8 bases, and 18 bases separated the two germline ends. The CDR3 sequence: CASSQSPGMEGYTF. For the CDR3, the DNA is TGTGCCAGCAGTCAAAGCCCGGGAATGGAGGGCTACACCTTC.

The chain links TRBV5-1 to TRBJ2-5; D possibly corresponds to TRBD2 (7 bases). V lost 3 bases and J lost 4, with 13 bases in between. CDR3 length: 14 amino acids. Per germline, CDR1 SGHRS and CDR2 YFSETQ. The CDR3 coding sequence is TGCGCCAGCAGCTGGTCGGGGGGCCCAGAGACCCAGTACTTC. Translating gives CASSWSGGPETQYF.

The rearrangement links TRBV11-2 to TRBJ2-7; 7 bases align to TRBD1. Germline-derived CDR1 and CDR2 are SGHAT and FQNNGV. The CDR3 is made up of 14 amino acids. The V gene end was trimmed by 5 bases and the J gene end by 0 bases; junction bases not matched to a gene: 4. The CDR3 bases are TGTGCCAGCAGCCAGGGACAGCTCTCCTACGAGCAGTACTTC. Translated, it gives CASSQGQLSYEQYF.

V gene TRBV4-1 combines with J gene TRBJ1-3; 11 bases fit TRBD1. From germline, CDR1 is MGHRA and CDR2 YSYEKL. CDR3 length: 17 amino acids. V lost 4 bases and J lost 2; bases outside the gene matches: 7. CDR3 sequence (DNA): TGCGCCAGCAGCCTCGGGACAGGGGGGGCTGCTGGAAACACCATATATTTT. Translating it yields CASSLGTGGAAGNTIYF.

The chain has TRBV19 and TRBJ1-5; D may be TRBD1 (6 bases). Trimming shortened V by 6 bases and J by 0 bases, and 15 bases separated the two germline ends. The length of the CDR3 is 16 residues. Germline V gives CDR1 LNHDA, CDR2 SQIVND (reference sequence). CDR3 nucleotide sequence: TGTGCCAGTAGCCGCGGACAGCCCTCTAGCAATCAGCCCCAGCATTTT. Translated, it gives CASSRGQPSSNQPQHF.

This clone was counted a few times. The chain employs TRBV12-2 and TRBJ1-4; the D call of TRBD1 is as the table states it, not checked on the DNA. TRBV12-2 is classified as a pseudogene. The CDR3 extends over 15 amino acids. The CDR3 sequence is CASRLADRGNEKLFF. CDR3 in DNA: TGTGCAAGTCGCTTAGCGGACAGGGGAAACGAAAAACTGTTTTTT.

This chain joins TRBV10-3 and TRBJ1-4; D is uncertain. This CDR3 contains 15 residues. The germline V gene has CDR1 ENHRY and CDR2 SYGVKD. Trimming removed 0 bases at V and 8 bases at J, with 13 bases between. In nucleotides, the CDR3 is TGTGCCATCAGTGAGTCTTATAAGTCCAGGGAAAAACTGTTTTTT. Its translation: CAISESYKSREKLFF.

The chain is built from TRBV5-1 and TRBJ2-7, with TRBD1 as a possible D gene (6 bases). The CDR3 is 15 residues long. Trimming took off 1 base at V and 2 bases at J, with 13 bases between the two ends. Germline V CDR1 and CDR2: SGHRS, YFSETQ. CDR3 DNA: TGCGCCAGCAGCTTGAGTCCTCGACAGGCCTACGAGCAGTACTTC. It is translated as CASSLSPRQAYEQYF.

CDR3 bases: TGCAGCGTGGATCAGGAGGTTGGGGAGACCCAGTACTTC. Amino acid sequence: CSVDQEVGETQYF. V usage is TRBV29-1 and J usage is TRBJ2-5, with D perhaps matching TRBD2 (5 bases). The CDR3 is made up of 13 amino acids. The V gene's germline CDR1 is SQVTM and CDR2 ANQGSEA. Trimming removed 6 bases at V and 5 bases at J, with 16 bases between.

The chain is built from TRBV10-2 and TRBJ2-7; TRBD2 might be the D (7 bases). Trimming removed 8 bases at V and 0 bases at J, with 23 bases between. The CDR3 sequence is 17 residues long. CDR1 and CDR2 (germline): WSHSY, SAAADI. CDR3 DNA sequence: TGCGCCAGCCTAGCAGGGGCAGCGGGGCAAACCTCCTACGAGCAGTACTTC. Translating it yields CASLAGAAGQTSYEQYF.

The chain carries TRBV5-1 and TRBJ2-1; the match to TRBD2 covers 11 bases. V was clipped by 4 bases and J by 7 bases; unmatched bases: 13. CDR1 SGHRS and CDR2 YFSETQ come from the germline V gene. This CDR3 comprises 17 residues. CDR3: CASSHLIAGGPENEQFF. The DNA of the CDR3 is TGCGCCAGCAGCCACCTGATAGCGGGAGGGCCGGAAAATGAGCAGTTCTTC.

V and J are TRBV18 and TRBJ1-5; TRBD1 matches 7 bases. Per germline, CDR1 KGHSH and CDR2 LQKENI. This CDR3 region has 17 residues. The V and J ends lost 2 bases and 0 bases, in that order; junction bases with no gene match: 7. The DNA of the CDR3 is TGTGCCAGCTCACCATCTTCGGGACAGAGTAGCAATCAGCCCCAGCATTTT. This encodes CASSPSSGQSSNQPQHF.

The chain carries TRBV18 and TRBJ1-4; possibly TRBD1 for D (6 bases). Trimming removed 4 bases from V and 0 bases from J, with 24 bases in between. CDR3 length equals 20 residues. Germline V lookup: CDR1 KGHSH, CDR2 LQKENI. The CDR3 sequence: CASSLTGTKKGTATNEKLFF. CDR3 nucleotides: TGTGCCAGCTCACTCACCGGGACAAAGAAGGGAACTGCAACTAATGAAAAACTGTTTTTT.

This chain connects TRBV5-1 to TRBJ1-3; 7 positions match TRBD1. Germline-derived CDR1 and CDR2 are SGHRS and YFSETQ. The CDR3 extends over 17 amino acids. V trimming: 0 bases; J trimming: 0 bases; junction bases outside the gene matches: 6. CDR3 in amino acids: CASSLVDRQSSGNTIYF. DNA for the CDR3: TGCGCCAGCAGCTTGGTGGACAGGCAATCCTCTGGAAACACCATATATTTT.